These 5 T cell receptor beta chains were sequenced from one sample in a study of Graves' ophthalmopathy and Graves' hyperthyroidism. Transcripts of RNA were the source for amplifying TCR beta CDR3 regions. Investigators did first-round RT-PCR with HTBI primers, then second-round multiplex PCR. From the multiplex PCR reads, TCRdb called clonotypes with MiXCR, one entry per CDR3 protein. The sample carries 200,000 to 250,000 distinct CDR3 sequences, 45% recorded once. Sequenced input: peripheral blood. The receptors stem from an adult man with Graves' ophthalmopathy.

V is TRBV10-3 and J is TRBJ2-7, with D unresolved. Germline CDR1 reads ENHRY; CDR2 reads SYGVKD. V dropped 10 bases and J dropped 0 bases, with 13 bases sitting between them. The CDR3 sequence is 13 residues long. CDR3 in DNA: TGTGCCAGCACTCTGGGATCCTCCTACGAGCAGTACTTC. It specifies CASTLGSSYEQYF.

This clonotype was observed at least ten times. V usage is TRBV7-8 and J usage is TRBJ2-6; D is unresolved. Trimming stripped 5 bases from V and 5 bases from J, with 7 bases between. Germline V gene lookup returns CDR1 SGHVS and CDR2 FQNEAQ. This CDR3 has 13 amino acids. CDR3: CASSPSRANVLTF. In DNA form, the CDR3 reads TGTGCCAGCAGCCCCAGTCGGGCCAACGTCCTGACTTTC. Drawing the rest from reference TRBV7-8 and TRBJ2-6, the complete variable domain is GAGVSQSPRYKVAKRGQDVALRCDPISGHVSLFWYQQALGQGPEFLTYFQNEAQLDKSGLPSDRFFAERPEGSVSTLKIQRTQQEDSAVYLCASSPSRANVLTFGAGSRLTVL.

The chain combines TRBV2 with TRBJ1-1; D unresolved. V dropped 6 bases and J dropped 2 bases, with 10 bases sitting between them. This CDR3 comprises 13 residues. Germline V gene lookup returns CDR1 SNHLY and CDR2 FYNNEI. CDR3 protein: CASRVTHNTEAFF. CDR3 DNA: TGTGCCAGCAGAGTTACACATAACACTGAAGCTTTCTTT.

This sequence joins TRBV11-2 and TRBJ2-6; D call uncertain. CDR1 is SGHAT, CDR2 FQNNGV, per germline. Trimming pared 1 base from V and 12 bases from J, leaving 13 bases between. CDR3 length: 14 residues. The CDR3 spells CASSLARTPRVLTF. The CDR3 bases are TGTGCCAGCAGCTTAGCCCGGACCCCCCGCGTCCTGACTTTC. The full variable domain, rest sourced from reference TRBV11-2 and TRBJ2-6, is EAGVAQSPRYKIIEKRQSVAFWCNPISGHATLYWYQQILGQGPKLLIQFQNNGVVDDSQLPKDRFSAERLKGVDSTLKIQPAKLEDSAVYLCASSLARTPRVLTFGAGSRLTVL.

The chain carries TRBV4-2 and TRBJ2-7; 11 bases are shared with TRBD2. The trim removed 3 bases at V and 5 bases at J, leaving 18 bases unmatched. The CDR3 sequence is 19 residues long. Germline CDR1 is LGHNA and CDR2 is YNFKEQ. CDR3 sequence (DNA): TGTGCCAGCAGCCAGGCTCCGGGACTAGCGGCCCCCCGTACCCACGAGCAGTACTTC. Its translation is CASSQAPGLAAPRTHEQYF.